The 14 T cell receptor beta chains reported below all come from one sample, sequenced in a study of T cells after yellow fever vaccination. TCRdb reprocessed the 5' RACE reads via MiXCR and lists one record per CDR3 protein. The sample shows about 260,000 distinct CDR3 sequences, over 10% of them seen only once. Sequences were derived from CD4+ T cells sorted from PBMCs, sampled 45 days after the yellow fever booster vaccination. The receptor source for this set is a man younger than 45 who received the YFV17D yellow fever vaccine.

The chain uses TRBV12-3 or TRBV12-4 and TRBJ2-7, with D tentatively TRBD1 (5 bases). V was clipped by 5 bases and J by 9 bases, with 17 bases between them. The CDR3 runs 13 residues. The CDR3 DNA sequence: TGTGCCAGCAGTCTATCCCAGGGTTCCGGGCAGTACTTC. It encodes CASSLSQGSGQYF.

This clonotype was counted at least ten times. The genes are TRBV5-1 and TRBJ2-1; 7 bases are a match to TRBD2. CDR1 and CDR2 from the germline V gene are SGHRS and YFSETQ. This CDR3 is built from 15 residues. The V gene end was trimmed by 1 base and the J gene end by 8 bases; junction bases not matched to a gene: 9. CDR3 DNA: TGCGCCAGCAGCTTGAGTACGGGTCGGGGGGATGAGCAGTTCTTC. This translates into CASSLSTGRGDEQFF.

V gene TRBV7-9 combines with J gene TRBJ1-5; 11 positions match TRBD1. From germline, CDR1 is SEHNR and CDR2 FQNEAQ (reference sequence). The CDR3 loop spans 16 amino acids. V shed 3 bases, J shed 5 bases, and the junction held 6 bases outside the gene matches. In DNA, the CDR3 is TGTGCCAGCAGCTTTGGACAGGGGGCGACGTATCAGCCCCAGCATTTT. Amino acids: CASSFGQGATYQPQHF.

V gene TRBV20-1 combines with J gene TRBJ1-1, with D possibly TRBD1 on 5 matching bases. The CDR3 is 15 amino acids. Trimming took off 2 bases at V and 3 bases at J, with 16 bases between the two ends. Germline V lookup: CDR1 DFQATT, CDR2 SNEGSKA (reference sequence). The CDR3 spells CSARIRKRGDTEAFF. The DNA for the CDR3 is TGCAGTGCTAGAATTCGGAAAAGGGGCGACACTGAAGCTTTCTTT.

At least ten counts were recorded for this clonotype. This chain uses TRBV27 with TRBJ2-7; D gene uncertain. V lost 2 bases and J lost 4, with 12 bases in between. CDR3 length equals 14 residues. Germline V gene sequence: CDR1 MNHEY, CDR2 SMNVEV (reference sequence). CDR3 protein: CASSLTPVRYEQYF. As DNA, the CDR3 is TGTGCCAGCAGTTTAACCCCTGTACGGTACGAGCAGTACTTC.

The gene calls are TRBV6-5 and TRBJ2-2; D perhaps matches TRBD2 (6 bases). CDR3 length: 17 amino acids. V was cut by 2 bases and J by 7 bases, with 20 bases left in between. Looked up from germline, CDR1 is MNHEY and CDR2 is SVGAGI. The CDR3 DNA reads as TGTGCCAGCAGTTACCGTCGCGGGGCCTTACGAGGCGGGGAGCTGTTTTTT. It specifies CASSYRRGALRGGELFF.

CDR3 in amino acids: CASSLALMGDEQFF. The CDR3 nucleotides read TGTGCCAGCAGCTTGGCACTAATGGGGGATGAGCAGTTCTTC. The rearrangement links TRBV7-8 to TRBJ2-1, with D perhaps assigned TRBD1 or TRBD2 (5 bases each). This CDR3 is 14 amino acids long. Trimming took 3 bases from V and 8 from J, leaving 14 bases between them. Germline V gene lookup returns CDR1 SGHVS and CDR2 FQNEAQ.

The CDR3 nucleotides read TGTGCCAGCAGCTCCGGGACCCCCACTGGGGAGCTGTTTTTT. It yields the protein CASSSGTPTGELFF. The rearrangement joins TRBV12-3 or TRBV12-4 to TRBJ2-2; D is perhaps TRBD1 or TRBD2 (5 bases each). Trimming pared 6 bases from V and 8 bases from J, leaving 16 bases between. This CDR3 contains 14 residues.

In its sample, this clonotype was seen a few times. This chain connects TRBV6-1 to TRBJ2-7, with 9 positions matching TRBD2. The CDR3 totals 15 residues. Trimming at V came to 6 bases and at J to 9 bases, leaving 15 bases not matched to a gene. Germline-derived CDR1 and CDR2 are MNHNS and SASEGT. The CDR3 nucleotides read TGTGCCAGCAGCCGCCCTGGGGCCTTAGCGGGAGTGCAGTACTTC. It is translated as CASSRPGALAGVQYF.

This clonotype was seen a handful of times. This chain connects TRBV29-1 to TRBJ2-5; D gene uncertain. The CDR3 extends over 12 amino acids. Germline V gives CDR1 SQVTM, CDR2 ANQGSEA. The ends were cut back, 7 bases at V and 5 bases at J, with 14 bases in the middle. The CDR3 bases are TGCAGCGGGAAGGACGGGCGGGAGACCCAGTACTTC. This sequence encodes CSGKDGRETQYF.

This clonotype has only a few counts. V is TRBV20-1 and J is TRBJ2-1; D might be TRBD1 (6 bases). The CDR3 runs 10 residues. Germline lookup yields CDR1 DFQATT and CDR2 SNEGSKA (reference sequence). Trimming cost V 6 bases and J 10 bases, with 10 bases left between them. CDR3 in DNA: TGCAGTGCCCGACAGGTGGAGCAGTTCTTC. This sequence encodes CSARQVEQFF.

The CDR3 DNA reads TGTGCCAGCAGACCTCCGGGACAGAGCTCCTACGAGCAGTACTTC. Protein sequence: CASRPPGQSSYEQYF. The rearrangement uses TRBV6-1 and TRBJ2-7; 7 positions match TRBD1. The junction had 8 bases not matched to a gene; V was cut back by 6 bases and J by 0 bases. This CDR3 spans 15 amino acids. The germline CDR1 and CDR2 sequences are MNHNS and SASEGT.

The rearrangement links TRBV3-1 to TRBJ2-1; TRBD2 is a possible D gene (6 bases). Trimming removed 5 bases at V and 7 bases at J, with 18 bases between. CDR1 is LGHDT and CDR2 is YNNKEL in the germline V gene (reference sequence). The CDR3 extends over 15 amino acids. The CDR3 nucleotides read TGTGCCAGCAGCGTTGGGCTAGCGCGTACAAATGAGCAGTTCTTC. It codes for CASSVGLARTNEQFF.

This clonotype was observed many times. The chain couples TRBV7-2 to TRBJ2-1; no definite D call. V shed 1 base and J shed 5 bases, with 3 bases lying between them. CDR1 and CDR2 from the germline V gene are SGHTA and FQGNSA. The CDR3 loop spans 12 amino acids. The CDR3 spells CASSLEHNEQFF. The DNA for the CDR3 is TGTGCCAGCAGCTTAGAACACAATGAGCAGTTCTTC.